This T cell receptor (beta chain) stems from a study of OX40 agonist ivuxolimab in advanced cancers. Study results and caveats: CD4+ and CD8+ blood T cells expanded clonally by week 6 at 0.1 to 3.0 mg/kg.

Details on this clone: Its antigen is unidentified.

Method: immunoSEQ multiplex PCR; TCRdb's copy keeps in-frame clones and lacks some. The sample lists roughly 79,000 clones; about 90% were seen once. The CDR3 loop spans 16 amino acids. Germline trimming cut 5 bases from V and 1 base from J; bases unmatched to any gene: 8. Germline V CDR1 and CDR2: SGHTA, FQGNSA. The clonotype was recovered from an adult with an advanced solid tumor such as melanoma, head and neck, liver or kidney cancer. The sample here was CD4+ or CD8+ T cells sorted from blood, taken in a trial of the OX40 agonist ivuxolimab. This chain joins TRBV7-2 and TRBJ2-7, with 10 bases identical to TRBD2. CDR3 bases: TGTGCCAGCAGCCCCGGACTAGCGGAGGGGTCCTACGAGCAGTACTTC. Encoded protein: CASSPGLAEGSYEQYF.